A single sample is the source of the 12 T cell receptor beta chains below, sequenced in a study of blood T cell repertoires in COVID-19. Clones were read by immunoSEQ multiplex PCR, and TCRdb kept only the in-frame ones, dropping some. Seen here are approximately 130,000 clones, about 90% observed once, and the top ten hold 2% to 2.5%. Sequencing used peripheral blood. These receptors came from a man between 50 and 59 years old with active COVID-19.

CDR3 amino acids: CASSTGTFTDTQYF. CDR3 coding DNA: TGTGCCAGCAGCACCGGGACTTTCACAGATACGCAGTATTTT. The genes are TRBV28 and TRBJ2-3, with D maybe TRBD2 (6 bases). V shed 6 bases and J shed 2 bases, with 12 bases lying between them. Germline loops: CDR1 MDHEN, CDR2 SYDVKM. The CDR3 totals 14 residues.

The chain combines TRBV6-1 with TRBJ1-4; D unclear. This CDR3 comprises 15 residues. V was shortened by 2 bases and J by 1 base, with 8 bases between the two germline ends. Per germline, CDR1 MNHNS and CDR2 SASEGT. The CDR3: CASSELGGTNEKLFF. The CDR3 DNA sequence: TGTGCCAGCAGTGAACTGGGAGGAACTAATGAAAAACTGTTTTTT.

The rearrangement uses TRBV5-1 and TRBJ2-1, with TRBD2 matching over 10 bases. The CDR3 is 15 amino acids. Unmatched junction bases numbered 9, after V lost 4 bases and J lost 8 bases. The germline CDR1 and CDR2 sequences are SGHRS and YFSETQ. CDR3 amino acids: CASSTQRGGQDEQFF. The CDR3 coding sequence is TGCGCCAGCAGCACCCAGCGGGGGGGCCAGGATGAGCAGTTCTTC.

The chain combines TRBV3-1 (or the pseudogene TRBV3-2) with TRBJ1-2; D possibly corresponds to TRBD1 (6 bases). V was shortened by 0 bases and J by 2 bases, with 10 bases between the two germline ends. CDR1 and CDR2 (germline): LGHDT, YNNKEL (reference sequence). The length of the CDR3 is 15 residues. The CDR3 is CASSQDLQGNYGYTF. CDR3 sequence (DNA): TGTGCCAGCAGCCAAGATCTTCAGGGGAACTATGGCTACACCTTC.

This clone was observed a handful of times. The V gene is TRBV4-1, the J gene TRBJ1-4, with D unclear. This CDR3 contains 14 residues. CDR1 and CDR2 (germline): MGHRA, YSYEKL. Trimming stripped 4 bases from V and 4 bases from J, with 10 bases between. The CDR3 DNA is TGCGCCAGCAGCCCTTATTCGGGTAATGAAAAACTGTTTTTT. Protein sequence: CASSPYSGNEKLFF.

This clone has just one count. CDR3 protein: CASSSSGGGRETQYF. CDR3 sequence (DNA): TGTGCCAGCAGTTCAAGCGGGGGGGGCCGGGAGACCCAGTACTTC. The chain is built from TRBV3-1 (or the pseudogene TRBV3-2) and TRBJ2-5, with TRBD2 identical over 10 bases. The CDR3 is made up of 15 amino acids. J was trimmed by 5 bases and V by 6 bases; bases with no gene match: 9. Germline lookup yields CDR1 LGHDT and CDR2 YNNKEL (reference sequence).

The chain has TRBV5-5 and TRBJ1-2; 10 nucleotides align to TRBD1. The CDR3 has 16 amino acids. The V gene end was trimmed by 4 bases and the J gene end by 3 bases; junction bases not matched to a gene: 9. Germline values: CDR1 SGHKS, CDR2 YYEKEE (reference sequence). The CDR3 here is CASSHRDRGGDYGYTF. In DNA form, the CDR3 reads TGTGCCAGCAGCCACAGGGACAGGGGAGGCGACTATGGCTACACCTTC.

This clone was observed once. V gene TRBV19 combines with J gene TRBJ2-7, with D tentatively TRBD1 (6 bases). V was shortened by 0 bases and J by 4 bases, with 10 bases between the two germline ends. This CDR3 comprises 14 residues. Germline V lookup: CDR1 LNHDA, CDR2 SQIVND (reference sequence). For the CDR3, the DNA is TGTGCCAGTAGTATAGAACAGGGAAGGTACGAGCAGTACTTC. As protein: CASSIEQGRYEQYF.

CDR3 residues: CASSLDMRDEQFF. CDR3 nucleotide sequence: TGTGCCAGCAGCTTAGATATGAGGGATGAGCAGTTCTTC. This rearrangement joins TRBV11-2 to TRBJ2-1; D perhaps matches TRBD2 (5 bases). Trimming removed 0 bases at V and 8 bases at J, with 8 bases between. Germline values: CDR1 SGHAT, CDR2 FQNNGV. The CDR3 has 13 residues.

In the case of this clone: Mismatch with germline at one junction end may stem from a read error. The rearrangement links TRBV7-7 to TRBJ2-5; 8 bases line up with TRBD1. This CDR3 is 14 amino acids long. Germline V lookup: CDR1 SSHAT, CDR2 FNYEAQ (reference sequence). CDR3 residues: CASSPQGAGETQYF. DNA for the CDR3: TGTGCTAGCAGTCCTCAGGGGGCGGGGGAGACCCAGTACTTC.

This chain uses TRBV15 with TRBJ2-3; 10 bases line up with TRBD1. The CDR3 sequence is 15 residues long. Germline V gene data show CDR1 as LNHNV and CDR2 as YYDKDF (reference sequence). V was pared by 2 bases and J by 5 bases, with 4 bases of the junction left unmatched. CDR3 coding DNA: TGTGCCACCAGCAGACCAGACAGGGGGCAAGATACGCAGTATTTT. Translating it yields CATSRPDRGQDTQYF.

This chain uses TRBV28 with TRBJ2-5; D is unresolved. V lost 5 bases, J lost 5 bases, and 12 bases lay in between. This CDR3 spans 13 amino acids. Germline V gene sequence: CDR1 MDHEN, CDR2 SYDVKM. The CDR3 is CASSTTFDETQYF. CDR3 DNA: TGTGCCAGCAGTACGACTTTCGATGAGACCCAGTACTTC.